Below, 27 T cell receptor beta chains from the same sample are listed, as sequenced in a study of shared clonotypes between healthy human individuals. Here immunoSEQ multiplex PCR was the method, and the copy in TCRdb shows in-frame clones only, minus some. The sample holds a few hundred thousand clones, around 67% seen once. Sequences were obtained from memory CD4+ T cells sorted from blood. Subset: CD45RA-negative fraction. The receptor source for this set is a man aged 25 to 40 in good health.

The V gene is TRBV9, the J gene TRBJ2-7; the D gene is possibly TRBD1 (5 bases). Trimming removed 4 bases from V and 4 bases from J, with 15 bases in between. Germline CDR1 reads SGDLS; CDR2 reads YYNGEE. The CDR3 is 14 residues long. In DNA, the CDR3 is TGTGCCAGCAGCCCAGGGATGAGTGTTTACGAGCAGTACTTC. Protein: CASSPGMSVYEQYF.

This chain connects TRBV28 to TRBJ1-2; 11 bases agree with TRBD1. CDR3 length: 19 residues. J gave up 0 bases and V 5 bases, and 14 bases lay outside the gene matches. The germline CDR1 and CDR2 sequences are MDHEN and SYDVKM. The CDR3 sequence: CASSPLWRDRGIPNYGYTF. CDR3 nucleotide sequence: TGTGCCAGCAGTCCCCTTTGGCGGGACAGGGGGATCCCTAACTATGGCTACACCTTC.

The CDR3 DNA reads as TGTGCCAGCAGGGTGACAGCGAACACTGAAGCTTTCTTT. Amino acid sequence: CASRVTANTEAFF. This sequence joins TRBV2 and TRBJ1-1, with a weak D call TRBD1 (5 bases). Germline-derived CDR1 and CDR2 are SNHLY and FYNNEI. This CDR3 has 13 amino acids. Between the trimmed V and J ends, which lost 6 bases and 1 base, there was a span of 9 bases. Supplemented by reference TRBV2 and TRBJ1-1, the full variable domain reads EPEVTQTPSHQVTQMGQEVILRCVPISNHLYFYWYRQILGQKVEFLVSFYNNEISEKSEIFDDQFSVERPDGSNFTLKIRSTKLEDSAMYFCASRVTANTEAFFGQGTRLTVV.

The chain joins TRBV2 to TRBJ2-1; D gene unclear. Germline V gene sequence: CDR1 SNHLY, CDR2 FYNNEI. The V and J ends lost 4 bases and 5 bases respectively, with 15 bases between them. The CDR3 consists of 15 residues. DNA for the CDR3: TGTGCCAGCAGTGCGTCCGCAAATATTAACAATGAGCAGTTCTTC. Encoded protein: CASSASANINNEQFF. The full variable domain, with the rest looked up from reference TRBV2 and TRBJ2-1, is EPEVTQTPSHQVTQMGQEVILRCVPISNHLYFYWYRQILGQKVEFLVSFYNNEISEKSEIFDDQFSVERPDGSNFTLKIRSTKLEDSAMYFCASSASANINNEQFFGPGTRLTVL.

This clone was detected only a few times. The chain links TRBV5-6 to TRBJ2-1; D ambiguous. The germline CDR1 and CDR2 sequences are SGHDT and YYEEEE. V was clipped by 0 bases and J by 4 bases, with 14 bases between them. The CDR3 length is 16 residues. Here the CDR3 reads CASSLEVFSPYNEQFF. The CDR3 bases are TGTGCCAGCAGCTTGGAAGTGTTTAGCCCATACAATGAGCAGTTCTTC.

This chain uses TRBV5-1 with TRBJ2-7, with D tentatively TRBD2 (5 bases). CDR1 and CDR2 from the germline V gene are SGHRS and YFSETQ. Trimming removed 4 bases at V and 5 bases at J, with 13 bases between. This CDR3 contains 13 residues. The CDR3 bases are TGCGCCAGCAGCACTAGTCCCAGCGACGAGCAGTACTTC. Protein product: CASSTSPSDEQYF.

This clone was counted once. This chain joins TRBV2 and TRBJ2-2; D tentatively fits TRBD1 or TRBD2 (6 bases each). V was clipped by 8 bases and J by 6 bases, with 13 bases between them. This CDR3 has 13 amino acids. Germline CDR1 SNHLY, CDR2 FYNNEI. For the CDR3, the DNA is TGTGCCAGCCGGAGGGGGGCCGCCGGGGAGCTGTTTTTT. As protein: CASRRGAAGELFF.

This clone has a single count. Being one base from a much bigger clone, this may be a read error. The sample contains more than one DNA sequence encoding this CDR3. The chain couples TRBV11-2 to TRBJ2-7; 11 bases match TRBD2. Germline V CDR1 and CDR2: SGHAT, FQNNGV. V was clipped by 1 base and J by 7 bases; unmatched bases: 6. The CDR3 loop spans 15 amino acids. The CDR3 loop reads CASSLVLAGGYEQYF. The CDR3 DNA reads TGTGCCAGCAGCTTAGTGCTAGCGGGAGGCTATGAGCAGTACTTC.

The J gene is TRBJ2-5, the V gene TRBV6-5; D remains unclear. The CDR3 has 16 residues. Germline V gene lookup returns CDR1 MNHEY and CDR2 SVGAGI. The ends were cut back, 0 bases at V and 7 bases at J, with 18 bases in the middle. The CDR3 nucleotides read TGTGCCAGCAGTTACTCGATCATCGGCAGCCTAGGGACCCAGTACTTC. Translated: CASSYSIIGSLGTQYF.

This chain's CDR3 is CASSQDGPQYNEQFF. Here the CDR3 DNA reads TGTGCCAGCAGCCAAGATGGACCACAATACAATGAGCAGTTCTTC. The chain is built from TRBV4-2 and TRBJ2-1; D gene unclear. V was clipped by 0 bases and J by 4 bases, with 10 bases between them. Germline-derived CDR1 and CDR2 are LGHNA and YNFKEQ. The CDR3 has 15 residues.

Comment on this clone: One junction end does not reproduce the germline sequence, and a read error may be involved. CDR3: CASSYLRVPQF. Here the CDR3 DNA reads TGTGCCAGCAGTTACCTAAGGGTCCCACAATTC. The rearrangement uses TRBV6-5 and TRBJ2-7; no reliable D call. Germline CDR1 MNHEY, CDR2 SVGAGI. The CDR3 spans 11 residues.

The rearrangement links TRBV19 to TRBJ2-3, with D uncertain. CDR1 LNHDA and CDR2 SQIVND come from the germline V gene (reference sequence). V lost 4 bases, J lost 0 bases, and 8 bases lay in between. The CDR3 consists of 14 residues. DNA for the CDR3: TGTGCCAGTAGTAGGATGTCTAGCACAGATACGCAGTATTTT. This translates into CASSRMSSTDTQYF. Filled out from reference TRBV19 and TRBJ2-3, the complete variable domain reads DGGITQSPKYLFRKEGQNVTLSCEQNLNHDAMYWYRQDPGQGLRLIYYSQIVNDFQKGDIAEGYSVSREKKESFPLTVTSAQKNPTAFYLCASSRMSSTDTQYFGPGTRLTVL.

The V gene is TRBV6-1, the J gene TRBJ1-1; 7 bases align to TRBD1. This CDR3 comprises 14 residues. After removal of 6 bases from V and 1 base from J, the junction contained 5 bases not matched to a gene. Germline CDR1 is MNHNS and CDR2 is SASEGT. The CDR3 protein is CASRGTAQNTEAFF. CDR3 DNA sequence: TGTGCCAGCAGAGGGACAGCCCAGAACACTGAAGCTTTCTTT.

The chain uses TRBV19 and TRBJ2-7, with 12 bases aligning to TRBD2. Germline assignment: CDR1 LNHDA and CDR2 SQIVND (reference sequence). The junction had 4 bases not matched to a gene; V was cut back by 4 bases and J by 3 bases. CDR3 length: 15 amino acids. CDR3 DNA: TGTGCCAGTAGTAGGCAGGGACTAGCGGGCTACGAGCAGTACTTC. Protein sequence: CASSRQGLAGYEQYF.

J is TRBJ2-5 and V is TRBV7-9; the D is unclear. V was pared by 5 bases and J by 4 bases, with 5 bases between. CDR1 is SEHNR, CDR2 FQNEAQ, per germline (reference sequence). This CDR3 is 11 amino acids long. The CDR3 sequence: CASSPGETQYF. Here the CDR3 DNA reads TGTGCCAGCAGCCCTGGAGAGACCCAGTACTTC.

This clone was counted a few times. This chain uses TRBV20-1 with TRBJ2-7; TRBD1 might be the D (5 bases). Germline CDR1 and CDR2: DFQATT and SNEGSKA (reference sequence). The CDR3 runs 11 residues. DNA of the CDR3: TGCAGCGTTCAGGGTGACTACGAGCAGTACTTC. The encoded protein is CSVQGDYEQYF.

This clone has a single count. V and J are TRBV14 and TRBJ2-1; a weak D match, TRBD2 (6 bases). The V end was cut by 4 bases, the J end by 7 bases, with 20 bases between. The germline gives CDR1 SGHDN, CDR2 FVKESK. This CDR3 has 16 amino acids. The CDR3 nucleotides read TGTGCCAGCAGCCCGAGTACTTCTTACGGGGGTAATGAGCAGTTCTTC. Translated: CASSPSTSYGGNEQFF. Full variable domain (remainder filled in from reference TRBV14 and TRBJ2-1): EAGVTQFPSHSVIEKGQTVTLRCDPISGHDNLYWYRRVMGKEIKFLLHFVKESKQDESGMPNNRFLAERTGGTYSTLKVQPAELEDSGVYFCASSPSTSYGGNEQFFGPGTRLTVL.

The V call is TRBV11-1, the J call TRBJ2-1; 8 positions match TRBD2. Trimming took 5 bases from V and 0 from J; bases not matched to a gene: 3. CDR1 and CDR2 (germline): SGHAT, FQDESV (reference sequence). The CDR3 has 15 amino acids. The CDR3 region is CASSPRGGSYNEQFF. The CDR3 DNA reads TGTGCCAGCAGCCCCCGGGGGGGCTCCTACAATGAGCAGTTCTTC.

This sequence joins TRBV5-6 and TRBJ2-5, with D possibly being TRBD2 (7 bases). From germline, CDR1 is SGHDT and CDR2 YYEEEE. The CDR3 sequence is 14 residues long. V was pared by 2 bases and J by 7 bases, with 15 bases between. CDR3 in DNA: TGTGCCAGCAGCTTTAGTGCGGGGGCGGTGACCCAGTACTTC. It specifies CASSFSAGAVTQYF. The variable domain in full, completed from reference TRBV5-6 and TRBJ2-5, reads DAGVTQSPTHLIKTRGQQVTLRCSPKSGHDTVSWYQQALGQGPQFIFQYYEEEERQRGNFPDRFSGHQFPNYSSELNVNALLLGDSALYLCASSFSAGAVTQYFGPGTRLLVL.

The J gene is TRBJ2-7, the V gene TRBV10-3; D gene uncertain. V gave up 0 bases and J gave up 13 bases, with 13 bases separating them. Looked up from germline, CDR1 is ENHRY and CDR2 is SYGVKD. CDR3 size: 12 residues. The DNA for the CDR3 is TGTGCCATCAGTGAGTCAAACCGTCAGGTTTACTTC. Amino acid sequence: CAISESNRQVYF.

This chain connects TRBV11-2 to TRBJ2-7, with 8 nucleotides matching TRBD1. Germline values: CDR1 SGHAT, CDR2 FQNNGV. CDR3 length: 18 amino acids. V lost 4 bases to trimming and J lost 0 bases; unmatched junction nucleotides: 14. The CDR3 is CASSSLSVGQVSSYEQYF. The CDR3 DNA is TGTGCCAGCAGCTCGCTTAGCGTGGGACAGGTGAGCTCCTACGAGCAGTACTTC.

Here the CDR3 reads CASSSRGSGSNTGELFF. The CDR3, as DNA: TGTGCCAGCAGCTCAAGGGGTAGCGGGTCGAACACCGGGGAGCTGTTTTTT. This rearrangement joins TRBV7-2 to TRBJ2-2, with 7 bases lining up with TRBD2. Germline V gene sequence: CDR1 SGHTA, CDR2 FQGNSA. CDR3 size: 17 residues. V lost 4 bases, J lost 0 bases, and 8 bases stayed unmatched.

This clone was seen only once. The V call is TRBV27, the J call TRBJ2-3, with D possibly being TRBD2 (5 bases). Trimming shortened V by 6 bases and J by 6 bases, and 10 bases separated the two germline ends. CDR1 and CDR2 from the germline V gene are MNHEY and SMNVEV (reference sequence). The CDR3 totals 12 residues. The CDR3: CASSQLGDTQYF. Here the CDR3 DNA reads TGTGCCAGCAGCCAACTAGGGGATACGCAGTATTTT.

V is TRBV6-1 and J is TRBJ1-5, with TRBD1 matching 10 bases. The CDR3 has 16 residues. Trimming took 3 bases from V and 4 from J; bases not matched to a gene: 6. Germline loops: CDR1 MNHNS, CDR2 SASEGT. The CDR3 spells CASSDFPGQGNQPQHF. The CDR3 DNA reads TGTGCCAGCAGTGACTTCCCGGGACAGGGGAATCAGCCCCAGCATTTT.

The V call is TRBV5-1, the J call TRBJ2-3, with unresolved D. Germline lookup yields CDR1 SGHRS and CDR2 YFSETQ. Deletions cut 0 bases from V and 2 bases from J, with 7 bases between. This CDR3 comprises 14 residues. The CDR3, as DNA: TGCGCCAGCAGCTTGGACCAGCCCACAGATACGCAGTATTTT. This codes for CASSLDQPTDTQYF.

V gene TRBV9 combines with J gene TRBJ1-1; 7 bases match TRBD1. Per germline, CDR1 SGDLS and CDR2 YYNGEE. The CDR3 totals 13 residues. Trimming took 0 bases from V and 9 from J; bases not matched to a gene: 5. This CDR3 is CASSVAPTGKAFF. CDR3 nucleotides: TGTGCCAGCAGCGTAGCCCCGACAGGGAAAGCTTTCTTT.

There are many counts of this clone. The rearrangement links TRBV27 to TRBJ2-1; D gene unclear. This CDR3 is 12 amino acids long. The V end was cut by 2 bases, the J end by 7 bases, with 6 bases between. Germline-derived CDR1 and CDR2 are MNHEY and SMNVEV (reference sequence). CDR3 residues: CASSLLGNEQFF. The CDR3 DNA sequence: TGTGCCAGCAGTTTACTGGGGAATGAGCAGTTCTTC.